This T cell receptor (beta chain) was sequenced for a study of patients and donors after allogeneic stem cell transplantation. One entry per CDR3 protein, called by TCRdb with MiXCR from the RT-PCR reads. The data contain 390,000 or so distinct CDR3 sequences, 16% of them seen just once; the ten biggest clones take up just over 7%. The receptor's source is a human donor who was either an allogeneic HSCT recipient or a stem cell or donor lymphocyte infusion donor (not recorded which). It is not recorded whose cells these are; they may come from a transplant donor. The sample taken for sequencing was blood, either unsorted or a sorted T cell fraction (not recorded which).

Here the CDR3 DNA reads TGTGCCAGCAGTGTCCGGGACAGTTTTACCACTGAAGCTTTCTTT. Its translation is CASSVRDSFTTEAFF. This chain uses TRBV6-1 with TRBJ1-1; 7 nucleotides agree with TRBD1. Germline trimming cut 4 bases from V and 4 bases from J; bases unmatched to any gene: 9. Germline assignment: CDR1 MNHNS and CDR2 SASEGT. CDR3 length equals 15 residues.